This TCR beta chain was recorded in a study of PD-1 blockade in classical Hodgkin lymphoma. Whole-study context: Intravenous infusions of nivolumab 3 mg/kg reached patients every 2 weeks. Whole-study findings and limits: A significant rise in TCR diversity was seen by C4D1 for CD4+ cells but not for CD8+ cells.

Each of the patients experienced relapse following autologous stem cell transplantation, and their brentuximab vedotin exposure differed. V dropped 2 bases and J dropped 0 bases, with 13 bases sitting between them. Germline assignment: CDR1 LNHDA and CDR2 SQIVND (reference sequence). The CDR3 covers 16 residues. The data were produced by immunoSEQ multiplex PCR, yet TCRdb's version contains in-frame clones alone and is incomplete. The table has about 40,000 clones, around two thirds seen once. For this clone: Its antigen remains unknown.

This TCR came from a human donor with classical Hodgkin lymphoma. The material sequenced was peripheral blood mononuclear cells (PBMCs), taken at baseline. This chain uses TRBV19 with TRBJ1-1; D ambiguous. This CDR3 reads CASSISRTVLNTEAFF. As DNA, the CDR3 is TGTGCCAGTAGTATATCCCGGACGGTTTTGAACACTGAAGCTTTCTTT.